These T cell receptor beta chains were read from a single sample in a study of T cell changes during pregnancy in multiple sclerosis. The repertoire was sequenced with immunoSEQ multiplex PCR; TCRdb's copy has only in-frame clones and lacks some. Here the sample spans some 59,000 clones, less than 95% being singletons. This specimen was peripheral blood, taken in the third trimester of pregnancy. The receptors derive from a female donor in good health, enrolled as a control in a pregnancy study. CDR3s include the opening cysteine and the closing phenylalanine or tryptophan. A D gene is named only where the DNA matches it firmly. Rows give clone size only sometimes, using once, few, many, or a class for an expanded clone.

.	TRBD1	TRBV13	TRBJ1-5	TGTGCCAGCAGCCAAAGACAGGGGCAGCCCCAGCATTTT	CASSQRQGQPQHF
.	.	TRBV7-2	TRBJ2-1	TGTGCCAGCAGCCTAGGGGGGGGCAACAATGAGCAGTTCTTC	CASSLGGGNNEQFF
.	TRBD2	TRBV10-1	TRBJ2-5	TGCGCCAGCAGTGAGTCGGGAGGGAGGGAGCAAGAGACCCAGTACTTC	CASSESGGREQETQYF
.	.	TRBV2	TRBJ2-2	TGTGCCAGCACGTCCGAGGTGGTCGGGGAGCTGTTTTTT	CASTSEVVGELFF
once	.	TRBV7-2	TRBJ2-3	TGTGCCAGCAGCTTACTACAGCCTAGCACAGATACGCAGTATTTT	CASSLLQPSTDTQYF
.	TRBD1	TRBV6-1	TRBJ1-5	TGTGCCAGCAGTGTAACAGGGGATAACAAGAATCAGCCCCAGCATTTT	CASSVTGDNKNQPQHF
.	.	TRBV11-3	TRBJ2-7	TGTGCCAGCAGCCTTCCGTGGGGGGGCGGAAGCTCCTACGAGCAGTACTTC	CASSLPWGGGSSYEQYF
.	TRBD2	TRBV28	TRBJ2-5	TGTGCCAGCAGCTTCATAGCGGGGGGACAAGAGACCCAGTACTTC	CASSFIAGGQETQYF
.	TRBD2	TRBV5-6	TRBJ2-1	TGTGCCAGCAGCTTTGTGCTAGCGGGCCCAAAGGGGGAGCAGTTCTTC	CASSFVLAGPKGEQFF
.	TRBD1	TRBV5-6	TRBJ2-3	TGTGCCAGCAGACCTACAGGGGGCTACACAGATACGCAGTATTTT	CASRPTGGYTDTQYF
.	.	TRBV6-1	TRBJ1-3	TGTGCCAGCATCATAGGGGTCGAATCTGGAAACACCATATATTTT	CASIIGVESGNTIYF
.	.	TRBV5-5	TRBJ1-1	TGTGCCAGCAGCTTGGGAATAGCCACGGGAGCTGAAGCTTTCTTT	CASSLGIATGAEAFF
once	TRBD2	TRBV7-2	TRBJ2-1	TGTGCCAGCAGCCCCGGGACTAGCGGGGCCCTGGGTGAGCAGTTCTTC	CASSPGTSGALGEQFF
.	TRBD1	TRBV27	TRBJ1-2	TGTGCCAGCAGTTTTCGCCCCGACAGGGGAAATAACTATGGCTACACCTTC	CASSFRPDRGNNYGYTF
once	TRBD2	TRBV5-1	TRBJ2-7	TGCGCCAGCAGCCCGGGACTAGCTTCGCCCAACGAGCAGTACTTC	CASSPGLASPNEQYF
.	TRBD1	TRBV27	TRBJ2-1	TGTGCCAGCAGTTTGGACAGGGGATCCTACAATGAGCAGTTCTTC	CASSLDRGSYNEQFF
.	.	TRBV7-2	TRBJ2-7	TGTGCCAGCAGCCCCCTTGGGGCTGGCGAGCAGTACTTC	CASSPLGAGEQYF
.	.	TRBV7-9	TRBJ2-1	TGTGCCAGCAGCTTTGTCCCGGGAGCTACCTACAATGAGCAGTTCTTC	CASSFVPGATYNEQFF
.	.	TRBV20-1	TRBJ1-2	TGCAGGCGGGATACTAACTATGGCTACACCTTC	CRRDTNYGYTF
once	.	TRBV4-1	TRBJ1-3	TGCGCCAGCAGCCAAGTCGGCAGGAATGGAAACACCATATATTTT	CASSQVGRNGNTIYF
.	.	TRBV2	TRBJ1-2	TGTGCCAGCAGAGTACTGTTTAACTATGGCTACACCTTC	CASRVLFNYGYTF
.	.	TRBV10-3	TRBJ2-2	TGTGCCATCAGTGGTTCCAGGGGAGTTTCAGTCACCGGGGAGCTGTTTTTT	CAISGSRGVSVTGELFF
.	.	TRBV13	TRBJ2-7	TGTGCCAGCAGCTTCCCCTCCGGGGGATCTCACGAGCAGTACTTC	CASSFPSGGSHEQYF
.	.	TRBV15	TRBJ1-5	TGTGCCACCAGCAGCTGGGGGGAAGGCAATCAGCCCCAGCATTTT	CATSSWGEGNQPQHF
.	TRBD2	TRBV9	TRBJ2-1	TGTGCCAGCAGCCCGGAAGGAGAGGCGGGAGGGCCCTGGAATGAGCAGTTCTTC	CASSPEGEAGGPWNEQFF
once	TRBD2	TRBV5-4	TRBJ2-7	TGTGCCAGCAGCTTCCCCGGGACTAGCGCCTACGAGCAGTACTTC	CASSFPGTSAYEQYF
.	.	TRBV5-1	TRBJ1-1	TGCGCCAGCAGTCACGAGTTCCCCGTCGTTGAAGCTTTCTTT	CASSHEFPVVEAFF
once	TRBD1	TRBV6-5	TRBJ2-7	TGTGCCAGCAGGCAAACCGGGACAGGGAGTTACGAGCAGTACTTC	CASRQTGTGSYEQYF
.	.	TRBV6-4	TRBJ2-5	TGTGCCAGCAGTGACTCGAGAGGGGGGACCCAGTACTTC	CASSDSRGGTQYF
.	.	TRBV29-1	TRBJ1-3	TGCAGCGTTGATACGGCTGGAAACACCATATATTTT	CSVDTAGNTIYF
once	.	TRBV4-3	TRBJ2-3	TGCGCCAGCAGCCAAGATCTGCCAGGCAATCAGCCCCAGTATTTT	CASSQDLPGNQPQYF
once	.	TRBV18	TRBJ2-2	TGTGCCAGCTCACCCGGGAACACCGGGGAGCTGTTTTTT	CASSPGNTGELFF
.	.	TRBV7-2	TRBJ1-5	TGTGCCAGCAGCTTCGCAGGGGTGCATAGCAATCAGCCCCAGCATTTT	CASSFAGVHSNQPQHF
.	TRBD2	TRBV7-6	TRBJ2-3	TGTGCCAGCAGCCGGGGACTAGCGGGGTCAGATACGCAGTATTTT	CASSRGLAGSDTQYF
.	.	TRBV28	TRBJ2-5	TGTGCCAGCAGTTTACTCCAGGGAGGCCAAGAGACCCAGTACTTC	CASSLLQGGQETQYF
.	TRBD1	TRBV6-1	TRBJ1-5	TGTGCCAGCAGCCCGGGGACAGTTAGCAATCAGCCCCAGCATTTT	CASSPGTVSNQPQHF
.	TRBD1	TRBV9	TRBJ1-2	TGTGCCAGCAGCGGACTGACAGGGCGGAAAGGCTACACCTTC	CASSGLTGRKGYTF
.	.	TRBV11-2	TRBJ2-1	TGTGCCAGCAGCTTTTCGCGGCTAGCTGAGCAGTTCTTC	CASSFSRLAEQFF
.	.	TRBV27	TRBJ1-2	TGTGCCAGCAGCTGGGACAAGCTACTCGGCTACACCTTC	CASSWDKLLGYTF
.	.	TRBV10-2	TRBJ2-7	TGCGCCAGCAGGGTAGCGGACTACGAGCAGTACTTC	CASRVADYEQYF
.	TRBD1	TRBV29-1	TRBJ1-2	TGCAGCGTTGCGGGACAGTACTATGGCTACACCTTC	CSVAGQYYGYTF
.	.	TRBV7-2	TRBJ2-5	TGTGCCAGCAGCTTAGTATCGACTAGTAAAGAGACCCAGTACTTC	CASSLVSTSKETQYF
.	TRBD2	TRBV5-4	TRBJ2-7	TGTGCCAGCAGCTTGGTGGGACTAGCTGGCGAGCAGTACTTC	CASSLVGLAGEQYF
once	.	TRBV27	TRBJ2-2	TGTGCCAGCAGTTTATCGGAGGGTTCCGGGGAGCTGTTTTTT	CASSLSEGSGELFF
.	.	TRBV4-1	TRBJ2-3	TGCGCCAGCAGCCAAGAGGCAGGGCAGGGCACAGATACGCAGTATTTT	CASSQEAGQGTDTQYF
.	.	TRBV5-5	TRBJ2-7	TGTGCCAGTGTCACATATAGGGGGGGAGTTGACGAGCAGTACTTC	CASVTYRGGVDEQYF
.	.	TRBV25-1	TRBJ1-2	TGTGCCAGCAGTGACCCCCGGAGAAACTATGGCTACACCTTC	CASSDPRRNYGYTF
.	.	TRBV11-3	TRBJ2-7	TGTGCCAGCAGCTTTGGGCAGGGCGACATCTACGAGCAGTACTTC	CASSFGQGDIYEQYF
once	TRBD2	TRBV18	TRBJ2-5	TGTGCCAGCTCACCAAGACTAGCGGGAGGGCCGGGTGAGACCCAGTACTTC	CASSPRLAGGPGETQYF
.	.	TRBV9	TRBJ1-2	TGTGCCAGCAGCGTAGACCAGGGGCTCTATGGCTACACCTTC	CASSVDQGLYGYTF
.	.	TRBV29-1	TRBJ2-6	TGCAGCGTACAGGACAGTTTAACTGGGGCCAACGTCCTGACTTTC	CSVQDSLTGANVLTF
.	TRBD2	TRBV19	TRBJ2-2	TGTGCCAGTAGTATCGGCGGGGGTAAACCCGGGGAGCTGTTTTTT	CASSIGGGKPGELFF
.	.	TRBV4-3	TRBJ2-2	TGCGCCAGCAGCCAAGATGCAGGGGTCAACACCGGGGAGCTGTTTTTT	CASSQDAGVNTGELFF
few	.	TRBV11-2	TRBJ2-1	TGTGCCAGCAGCTTAGGGCGGTACAATGAGCAGTTCTTC	CASSLGRYNEQFF
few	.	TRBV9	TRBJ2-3	TGTGCCAGCAGCGCCGACCCCTCGGGGGAAGGGGCAGATACGCAGTATTTT	CASSADPSGEGADTQYF